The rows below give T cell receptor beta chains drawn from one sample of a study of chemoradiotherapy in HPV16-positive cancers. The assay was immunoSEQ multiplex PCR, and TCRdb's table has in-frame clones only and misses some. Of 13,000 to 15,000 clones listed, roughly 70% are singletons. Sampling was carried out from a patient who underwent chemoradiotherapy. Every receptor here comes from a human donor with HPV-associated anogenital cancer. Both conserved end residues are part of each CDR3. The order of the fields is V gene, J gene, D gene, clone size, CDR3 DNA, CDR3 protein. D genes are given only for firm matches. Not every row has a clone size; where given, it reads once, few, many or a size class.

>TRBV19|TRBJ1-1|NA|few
TGTGCCAGTAGACTGACAGGAAACACTGAAGCTTTCTTT
CASRLTGNTEAFF
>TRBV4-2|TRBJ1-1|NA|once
TGTGCCAGCAGCCAGGGACGATCGGCGAGGGACACTGAAGCTTTCTTT
CASSQGRSARDTEAFF
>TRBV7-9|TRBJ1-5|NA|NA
TGTGCCAGCAGCTTAGAAGGTGCGGGGTATCGCAATCAGCCCCAGCATTTT
CASSLEGAGYRNQPQHF
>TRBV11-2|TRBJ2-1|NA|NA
TGTGCCAGCAGTTTTACTAGGTCGTGGGGCAATGAGCAGTTCTTC
CASSFTRSWGNEQFF
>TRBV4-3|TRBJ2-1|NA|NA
TGCGCCAGCAGCCAAGTGTTTTCCACGTACTCCTACAATGAGCAGTTCTTC
CASSQVFSTYSYNEQFF
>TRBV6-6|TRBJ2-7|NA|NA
TGTGCCAGCAGTTACTCGGGGGAGATAACCTACGAGCAGTACTTC
CASSYSGEITYEQYF
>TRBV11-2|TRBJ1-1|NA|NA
TGTGCCAGCAGCTTAGCTCTCTCTGGGGCCACTGAAGCTTTCTTT
CASSLALSGATEAFF
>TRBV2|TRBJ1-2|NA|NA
TGTGCCAGCAGTGGTTATGGCAGGGTCGGCGGCTACACCTTC
CASSGYGRVGGYTF
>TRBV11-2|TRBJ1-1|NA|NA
TGTGCCAGCAGCTCCCCCCCCACTGAAGCTTTCTTT
CASSSPPTEAFF
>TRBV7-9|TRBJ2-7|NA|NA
TGTGCCAGCAGCCCCCTGAGGGTAGCCTACGAGCAGTACTTC
CASSPLRVAYEQYF
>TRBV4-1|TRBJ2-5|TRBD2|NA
TGCGCCAGCAGCAGACTAGCGGAAGAGACCCAGTACTTC
CASSRLAEETQYF
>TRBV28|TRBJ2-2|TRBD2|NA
TGTGCCAGCGATACTCGGACTAGCTTTACGTCCCGGGCCGGGGAGCTGTTTTTT
CASDTRTSFTSRAGELFF
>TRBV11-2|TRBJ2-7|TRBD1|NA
TGTGCCAGCAGGACAGGGGGGAGCGAGCAGTACTTC
CASRTGGSEQYF
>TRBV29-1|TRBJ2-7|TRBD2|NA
TGCAGCGTTGCGGTCCTCAACGGGGGGTCCCACGAGCAGTACTTC
CSVAVLNGGSHEQYF
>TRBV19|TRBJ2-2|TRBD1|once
TGTGCCAGTAGTAGAATAGTGTCCGGGACAGGGAGCGCCGGGGAGCTGTTTTTT
CASSRIVSGTGSAGELFF
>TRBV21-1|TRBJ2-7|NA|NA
TGTGCCAGCATTTCGACAGGACACCTCTACGAGCAGTACTTC
CASISTGHLYEQYF
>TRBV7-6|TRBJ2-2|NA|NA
TGTGCCAGCAGCTTAGGTGCTGGCACCGGGGAGCTGTTTTTT
CASSLGAGTGELFF
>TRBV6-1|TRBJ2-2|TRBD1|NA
TGTGCCAGCAGTGAAGCAGGGGGCAGCACCGGGGAGCTGTTTTTT
CASSEAGGSTGELFF
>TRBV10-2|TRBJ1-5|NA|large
TGCGCCAGCAGTGACGCAGGTTATAGCAATCAGCCCCAGCATTTT
CASSDAGYSNQPQHF
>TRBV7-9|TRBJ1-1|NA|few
TGTGCCAGCAGCTTTGGAGCGAACACTGAAGCTTTCTTT
CASSFGANTEAFF
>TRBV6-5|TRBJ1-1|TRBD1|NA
TGTGCCAGCAGTTACTCGGGGACAGGGGCTGAAGCTTTCTTT
CASSYSGTGAEAFF
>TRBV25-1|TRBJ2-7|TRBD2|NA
TGTGCCAGCAGTGACTTTCTAGCGGGGGTTAACTACGAGCAGTACTTC
CASSDFLAGVNYEQYF
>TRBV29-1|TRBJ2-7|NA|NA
TGCAGCGGAGGGAAGGGGGTCGGCGAGCAGTACTTC
CSGGKGVGEQYF
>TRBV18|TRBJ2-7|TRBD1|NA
TGTGCCAGCTCACCATTCGGACAGGGAGAGCAGTACTTC
CASSPFGQGEQYF
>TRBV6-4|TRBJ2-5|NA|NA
TGTGCCAGCACCAGAACGAGGACAGAAGAGACCCAGTACTTC
CASTRTRTEETQYF
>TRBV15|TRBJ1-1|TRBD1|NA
TGTGCCACCAGCAGAGTCGGGACAGGTCGCTCGAACACTGAAGCTTTCTTT
CATSRVGTGRSNTEAFF
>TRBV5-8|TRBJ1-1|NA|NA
TGTGCCAGCAGGGAACAGGGTTACGACACTGAAGCTTTCTTT
CASREQGYDTEAFF
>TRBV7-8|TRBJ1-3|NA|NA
TGTGCCAGCAGCTTAGCGCTCTACTCTGGAAACACCATATATTTT
CASSLALYSGNTIYF
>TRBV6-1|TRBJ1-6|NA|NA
TGTGCCAGCCGTTTGGGACCCGCTTTCTTCACCCTCCACTTT
CASRLGPAFFTLHF
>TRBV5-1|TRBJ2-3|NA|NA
TGCGCCAGCAGAGGGCCAGGTACCACAGATACGCAGTATTTT
CASRGPGTTDTQYF
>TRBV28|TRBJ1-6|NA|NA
TGTGCCAGCAGCCAGGGAGTTTCACCCCTCCACTTT
CASSQGVSPLHF
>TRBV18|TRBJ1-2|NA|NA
TGTGCCAGCTCACCTATGACAGGAACCGATGGCTACACCTTC
CASSPMTGTDGYTF
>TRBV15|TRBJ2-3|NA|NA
TGTGCCACCAGCCCCTTAATAGGCGGGGACCGCGATACGCAGTATTTT
CATSPLIGGDRDTQYF
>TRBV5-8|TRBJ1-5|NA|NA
TGTGCCAGCAGCTTAAGGGGAGCGGGCAATCAGCCCCAGCATTTT
CASSLRGAGNQPQHF
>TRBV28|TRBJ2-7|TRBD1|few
TGTGCCAGCAGTGCCCTACCGGGACAGGGAATTAACAGGTACGAGCAGTACTTC
CASSALPGQGINRYEQYF
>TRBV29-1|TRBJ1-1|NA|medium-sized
TGCAGCGTTGAAGGGCGGGGAACCACTGAAGCTTTCTTT
CSVEGRGTTEAFF
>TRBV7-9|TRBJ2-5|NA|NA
TGTGCCAGCAGCTTAAGGCTAGCCTCAAAAGAGACCCAGTACTTC
CASSLRLASKETQYF
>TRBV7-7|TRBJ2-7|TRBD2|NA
TGTGCTAGACCGTGCGGGGGGTACTCCTACGAGCAGTACTTC
CARPCGGYSYEQYF
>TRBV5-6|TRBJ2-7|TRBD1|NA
TGTGCCAGCAGCTTGGACAGGGGGACCAGCGAGCAGTACTTC
CASSLDRGTSEQYF
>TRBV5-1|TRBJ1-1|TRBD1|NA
TGCGCCAGCAGCGAAGACAGGGGAGACGGGACTGAAGCTTTCTTT
CASSEDRGDGTEAFF
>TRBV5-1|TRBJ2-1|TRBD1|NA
TGCGCCAGCAGCTCCGGGACAGGGGGTACTGAGCAGTTCTTC
CASSSGTGGTEQFF
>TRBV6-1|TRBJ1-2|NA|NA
TGTGCCAGCAGTGAAGCCAGGGACCACACCTTC
CASSEARDHTF
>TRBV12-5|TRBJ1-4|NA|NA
TGTGCTAGTGGCATGACAGGCGTTAATGAAAAACTGTTTTTT
CASGMTGVNEKLFF
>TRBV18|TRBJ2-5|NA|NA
TGTGCCAGCTCAGAAGAGGGTCCCCCCCGGGAGACCCAGTACTTC
CASSEEGPPRETQYF
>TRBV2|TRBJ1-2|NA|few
TGTGCCAGCAGTGACTTAGGACAAAGTGACTACACCTTC
CASSDLGQSDYTF
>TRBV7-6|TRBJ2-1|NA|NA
TGTGCCAGCAGCTTGAGACCCGGCGGCAATGAGCAGTTCTTC
CASSLRPGGNEQFF
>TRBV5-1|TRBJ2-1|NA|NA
TGCGCCAGCAGCCCGGTTGTGACGGATGAGCAGTTCTTC
CASSPVVTDEQFF
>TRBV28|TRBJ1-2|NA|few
TGTGCCAGCAGTTGGGGCAGGCCGGGCTACACCTTC
CASSWGRPGYTF
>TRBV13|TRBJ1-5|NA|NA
TGTGCCAGCAGCTTAGGCGGTCCGGGGGACCAGCCCCAGCATTTT
CASSLGGPGDQPQHF
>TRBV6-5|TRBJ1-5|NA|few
TGTGCCAGCAGTTCCACCATGGGAGTAAATCAGCCCCAGCATTTT
CASSSTMGVNQPQHF
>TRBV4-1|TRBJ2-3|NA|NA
TGCGCCAGCAGCCAGCCGACAGTCACAGATACGCAGTATTTT
CASSQPTVTDTQYF
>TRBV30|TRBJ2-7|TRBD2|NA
TGTGCCTGGACAGCGGGACTAGCGGGGTCCTACGAGCAGTACTTC
CAWTAGLAGSYEQYF
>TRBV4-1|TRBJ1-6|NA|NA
TGCGCCAGCAGCTCTTGGGGCGAAAATTCACCCCTCCACTTT
CASSSWGENSPLHF
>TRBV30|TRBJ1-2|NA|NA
TGTGCCTGGAGTCCTGACAGGCTCTATGGCTACACCTTC
CAWSPDRLYGYTF
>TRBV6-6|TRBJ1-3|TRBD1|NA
TGTGCCAGCAGCCTCGCCCCGGACAGGATGTTAGCCATATATTTT
CASSLAPDRMLAIYF
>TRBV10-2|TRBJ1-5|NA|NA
TGCGCCAGTGGACAGCTCAATCAGCCCCAGCATTTT
CASGQLNQPQHF
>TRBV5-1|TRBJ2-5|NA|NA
TGCGCCAGCAGTCAACCCCCAGAGGTCAAGACCCAGTACTTC
CASSQPPEVKTQYF